The clone carrying this TCR beta chain qualifies as medium-sized. Antigen unknown. The read is 3 residues too short to cover the CDR3 end, so that end is filled in from the germline J gene. The sample belongs to a study of T cell clonality in common variable immunodeficiency. The study, taken as a whole, reports: TCRbeta clonality was increased in CVID versus healthy controls. In common variable immunodeficiency, TCR beta chains reportedly carried fewer deletions and N-nucleotide insertions. Repertoire-complication correlations in CVID were limited by patient heterogeneity.

The CDR3 spans 15 residues. In germline, CDR1 is SGHTA, CDR2 FQGTGA. The V and J ends lost 5 bases and 1 base respectively, with 12 bases between them. TCRdb's copy holds only in-frame clones and misses some; the assay was immunoSEQ multiplex PCR. The sample offers about 9,200 clones and no singletons, the top ten holding roughly 3.9%. No CVID subject was ill or on immunomodulatory drugs when sampled. Donors gave roughly 5 to 8.5 ml heparinized peripheral whole blood. Sequences were obtained from peripheral blood mononuclear cells. The chain recombines TRBV7-3 with TRBJ2-1; possible D gene TRBD1, 6 bases. The receptor was derived from a human donor with common variable immunodeficiency. Here the CDR3 reads CASSPSQGSYNEQFF. Partial CDR3 DNA: TGTGCCAGCAGCCCCTCGCAGGGGTCCTACAATGAG.